Below, one T cell receptor beta chain is given with its context. Antigen specificity is unknown. Libraries for TCR beta were made by quantitative 5'-RACE with molecular barcodes. Via MiXCR, TCRdb re-called the 5' RACE reads, giving one row per CDR3 protein. The sample lists fewer than 130,000 distinct CDR3 sequences, approximately 25% seen once, with 10% to 15% in the top ten. The CDR3 spans 13 residues. V was pared by 7 bases and J by 0 bases, with 10 bases between. From germline, CDR1 is SGHVS and CDR2 FQNEAQ. The data belong to a study of CD8 T cells in ankylosing spondylitis. Study observations and caveats: Characteristic of ankylosing spondylitis blood, it appeared, was a TCR beta motif comprising 7 to 9 highly homologous variants. Matched ankylosing spondylitis synovial fluid reportedly contained a significantly enriched population of disease-linked clones.

Sequencing was performed on synovial fluid, either unsorted or a sorted T cell fraction (not recorded which). The chain has TRBV7-8 and TRBJ2-7; TRBD2 is a possible D gene (5 bases). The TCR was taken from a male donor with ankylosing spondylitis. The CDR3 loop is CASTSGSSYEQYF. The DNA of the CDR3 is TGTGCCAGCACCTCGGGGAGCTCCTACGAGCAGTACTTC.